This TCR beta chain was found in a study of cytomegalovirus exposure and HLA in healthy donors. About the research overall: Among the roughly 430 genotyped donors, more than 70% were placed in the Caucasian-associated ancestry cluster. General study findings and limits: A later analysis linked around 15,000 TCR beta sequences to HLA alleles at 0.05 false discovery rate. The study found most TCR sequences rare, yet found some public TCRs in many donors. It was in a later analysis that TCR association rates were seen to vary by HLA locus, highest for DRB1 and lowest for HLA-C.

With 60 Vbeta and 13 Jbeta primers, the PCR was carried out. Only in-frame clones appear in the TCRdb table, and some are missing; sequencing was by immunoSEQ multiplex PCR. The table lists tens of thousands of clones, just over 75% of them singletons. With regard to this clone: Its antigen is currently unknown.

The receptor comes from a man over 45 in good health and CMV-seropositive. The specimen was PBMCs.

CDR3: CAISESVGGNTEAFF. The CDR3 DNA reads TGTGCCATCAGTGAGTCGGTCGGGGGAAACACTGAAGCTTTCTTT. This chain connects TRBV10-3 to TRBJ1-1; possible D gene TRBD1, 5 bases. The germline CDR1 and CDR2 sequences are ENHRY and SYGVKD. The germline V and J ends were trimmed by 0 bases and 2 bases, with 10 bases remaining between them. There are 15 residues in the CDR3.